This is a list of T cell receptor beta chains from one sample in a study of T cell responses to AZD1222 COVID-19 vaccine. Profiling relied on immunoSEQ multiplex PCR, and the TCRdb table lists in-frame clones only, not all of them. The sample shows approximately 90,000 clones, 80% to 90% of them seen only once. The starting material was peripheral blood, obtained on day 0 of AZD1222 vaccination. The receptors shown here come from an adult in good health. CDR3s leave out the opening cysteine and the closing phenylalanine or tryptophan.

TRBV18	TRBJ1-1	ASSPLGTASEEAF
TRBV4-1	TRBJ1-5	ASSPTGNSNQPQH
TRBV7-8	TRBJ1-5	ASSHRESSNQPQH
TRBV7-8	TRBJ1-1	ASSLEGHGAF
TRBV10-3	TRBJ1-4	AISERRTGVGEKLF
TRBV4-1	TRBJ1-2	ASSQGPRAGTANYGYT
TRBV6-1	TRBJ1-1	ASSEDRMNTEAF
TRBV2	TRBJ2-7	ASSKGQGTYEQY
TRBV5-1	TRBJ2-3	ASSQNRVRNTPTDTQY
TRBV6-2/TRBV6-3	TRBJ2-1	ASSSLLAAKF
TRBV24-1	TRBJ2-1	ATSDLKTGSHNEQF
TRBV4-2	TRBJ2-2	ASSQDKGGRTGNTGELF
TRBV5-4	TRBJ1-3	ASSLAGAGNTIY
TRBV2	TRBJ1-5	ASSGQGSQPQH
TRBV6-2/TRBV6-3	TRBJ2-7	ASSYSTYEQY
TRBV5-1	TRBJ1-1	ASSWGTGFSEAF
TRBV9	TRBJ2-7	ASSVAGRSHEQY
TRBV28	TRBJ1-1	ASSHTVEAF
TRBV2	TRBJ1-6	ASSDRGLRIGSPLH
TRBV7-3	TRBJ1-1	ASQMGRDTEAF
TRBV30	TRBJ1-5	AWSHRDNQPQH
TRBV11-3	TRBJ2-7	ASSPGRSSYEQY
TRBV6-2/TRBV6-3	TRBJ2-3	ASSYPLGGARTDTQY
TRBV19	TRBJ2-1	ASSGTSGYNEQF
TRBV29-1	TRBJ2-1	SVEDRPGTLSHYNEQF
TRBV7-2	TRBJ1-5	ASSLRSNQPQH
TRBV5-4	TRBJ2-7	ASRAGSSYEQY
TRBV5-1	TRBJ1-1	ASSLVQGGGTEAF
TRBV5-1	TRBJ2-5	ASSDRDRSQETQY
TRBV11-2	TRBJ1-2	ASSLDWAGGYT
TRBV14	TRBJ2-3	ASSQDTSGNPTSTDTQY
TRBV25-1	TRBJ2-7	ASTQGGGNTYEQY
TRBV15	TRBJ1-2	ATSRDPIRGKLDYGYT
TRBV5-6	TRBJ2-3	ASRKLTGTDTQY
TRBV6-6	TRBJ2-5	ASSRRTQETQY
TRBV3-1/TRBV3-2	TRBJ1-2	ASSPRDLPDYGYT
TRBV5-1	TRBJ1-3	ASSRIGDSGNTIY
TRBV2	TRBJ1-4	ASTGQGSPNEKLF
TRBV9	TRBJ2-3	ASSVDIARGADTQY
TRBV5-1	TRBJ1-4	ASSIFGQQGEKLF
TRBV5-1	TRBJ1-1	ASSLEQVTF
TRBV10-3	TRBJ1-4	AISSQVVSSEKLF
TRBV5-6	TRBJ1-6	ASSSGDWTPLH
TRBV2	TRBJ2-5	ASSEALLSLETQY
TRBV28	TRBJ2-7	ASSLEGGPYEQY
TRBV21-1	TRBJ2-7	ASSKDRGNEQY
TRBV19	TRBJ2-1	ASTPRDRGTNEQF
TRBV7-8	TRBJ1-5	ASSLLSGMQDQH
TRBV6-1	TRBJ1-2	ASSEGTGPYGYT
TRBV18	TRBJ1-5	ASSPGTSQPQH
TRBV5-4	TRBJ1-2	ASSSGTERTNYGYT
TRBV5-4	TRBJ2-5	ASSLETPQETQY
TRBV12-3/TRBV12-4	TRBJ2-1	ASSSYNEQF